The present T cell receptor beta chain was sequenced within a study of regulatory T cells in long-lasting Graves disease. The CDR3 covers 14 residues. Germline values: CDR1 SGHVS, CDR2 FNYEAQ. V lost 5 bases, J lost 6 bases, and 16 bases lay in between. Time point indicated: newly diagnosed GD, antithyroid drugs for less than 3 months. Extracted RNA from PBMCs served as the source of the TCR library. Construction of the TCR beta libraries employed iRepertoire HTBI primers in conjunction with Arm-PCR of CDR3 regions. TCRdb reanalysed the multiplex PCR reads using MiXCR and keeps one entry per CDR3 protein. This sample has roughly 430,000 distinct CDR3 sequences, with about 16% found just once. The sample also formed part of further work on T cells in Graves' hyperthyroidism and ophthalmopathy. That paper adds: Disease duration under 2 months; hyperthyroidism patients were aged 18 to 65.

The TCR comes from a woman aged 25 to 39 with Graves disease. The rearrangement uses TRBV7-6 and TRBJ1-1; TRBD1 might be the D (5 bases). The input for sequencing was peripheral blood mononuclear cells (PBMCs), taken at new diagnosis, from a patient treated with antithyroid drugs. The CDR3 nucleotides read TGTGCCAGCAGCCTCCAGGGTAATAGAGCTGAAGCTTTCTTT. It specifies CASSLQGNRAEAFF.